The text below deals with one T cell receptor beta chain. The antigen is unknown. Since no conserved phenylalanine or tryptophan closes the CDR3, a read error is the likely cause. The germline V gene encodes CDR1 MNHNY and CDR2 SVGAGI (reference sequence). The CDR3 covers 14 residues. Trimming removed 2 bases from V and 2 bases from J, with 10 bases in between. This specimen belongs to a study of blood T cells in healthy people across ages. Study information: In model experiments, template switching was able to capture about one barcoded beta molecule for every two T cells that were present. Broader study findings: Strong correlation linked observed beta diversity and percent naive T cells. Per million T cells, the diversity of TCR beta decreased roughly linearly as age advanced.

Through a sample-barcoded 5' primer and a J-beta primer mix, a second PCR was run for roughly 6 to 12 cycles. TCRdb processed the 5' RACE reads anew with MiXCR; each CDR3 protein has one entry. The sample contains roughly 1,700,000 distinct CDR3 sequences, roughly 30% of which appear only once. The individuals who served as donors were healthy Caucasians living in Russia, aged roughly 6 to 95. The sequence came from a young woman in good health. What was sequenced was blood. The rearrangement joins TRBV6-6 to TRBJ2-7; no definite D call. The CDR3 sequence: CASSYAQRTYEQYY. Here the CDR3 DNA reads TGTGCCAGCAGTTACGCGCAGAGGACCTACGAGCAGTACTAC.